The 26 T cell receptor beta chains below come from one sample, sequenced in a study of blood T cell repertoires in COVID-19. The repertoire was sequenced with immunoSEQ multiplex PCR; TCRdb's copy has only in-frame clones and lacks some. The sample shows fewer than 120,000 clones, less than 75% of them seen only once. Sequencing was done on a sample of peripheral blood. These receptors were obtained from a woman aged 60-75 years with acute or convalescent COVID-19.

This chain links TRBV19 with TRBJ1-3, with D unclear. Trimming pared 6 bases from V and 1 base from J, leaving 13 bases between. The CDR3 loop spans 15 amino acids. The V gene's germline CDR1 is LNHDA and CDR2 SQIVND (reference sequence). In DNA, the CDR3 is TGTGCCAGTAGACTTGAGCGGGCTTCTGGAAACACCATATATTTT. This gives the protein CASRLERASGNTIYF.

Only one count was recorded for this clone. The chain joins TRBV6-5 to TRBJ1-1; D call uncertain. The length of the CDR3 is 10 residues. Trimming shortened V by 8 bases and J by 8 bases, and 9 bases separated the two germline ends. CDR1 is MNHEY, CDR2 SVGAGI, per germline. Here the CDR3 reads CASGLFEAFF. CDR3 DNA sequence: TGTGCCAGCGGGCTTTTCGAAGCTTTCTTT.

The chain carries TRBV5-4 and TRBJ1-3; no definite D call. Germline-derived CDR1 and CDR2 are SGHNT and YYREEE (reference sequence). V shed 0 bases and J shed 10 bases, with 14 bases lying between them. CDR3 size: 14 residues. The CDR3 spells CASSLGSRGNTIYF. CDR3 DNA sequence: TGTGCCAGCAGCTTGGGGTCGAGAGGTAATACCATATATTTT.

The chain employs TRBV6-5 and TRBJ1-1; 7 nucleotides line up with TRBD1. Germline CDR1 and CDR2: MNHEY and SVGAGI. Trimming took 7 bases from V and 5 from J; bases not matched to a gene: 13. This CDR3 contains 15 residues. The CDR3 DNA sequence: TGTGCCAGCACCGCGGTTTACAGGGGCCTGACTGAAGCTTTCTTT. Its translation: CASTAVYRGLTEAFF.

The chain recombines TRBV5-6 with TRBJ1-5; D not resolved. CDR3 length: 14 amino acids. Germline V lookup: CDR1 SGHDT, CDR2 YYEEEE. The V end was cut by 0 bases, the J end by 1 base, with 5 bases between. As DNA, the CDR3 is TGTGCCAGCAGCTTGGACAAGAGCAATCAGCCCCAGCATTTT. Protein: CASSLDKSNQPQHF. Full variable domain (remainder filled in from reference TRBV5-6 and TRBJ1-5): DAGVTQSPTHLIKTRGQQVTLRCSPKSGHDTVSWYQQALGQGPQFIFQYYEEEERQRGNFPDRFSGHQFPNYSSELNVNALLLGDSALYLCASSLDKSNQPQHFGDGTRLSIL.

The chain combines TRBV10-2 with TRBJ1-4, with D tentatively TRBD1 (5 bases). The CDR3 spans 15 residues. Germline V gene data show CDR1 as WSHSY and CDR2 as SAAADI. V gave up 4 bases and J gave up 8 bases, with 17 bases separating them. The CDR3 sequence is CASSAPTVVGEKLFF. The CDR3, as DNA: TGCGCCAGCAGTGCACCGACAGTCGTTGGAGAAAAACTGTTTTTT.

CDR3 in DNA: TGTGCCAGCAGTTTTACAGGTGGCAATCAGCCCCAGCATTTT. Translation gives CASSFTGGNQPQHF. The chain carries TRBV6-2 or TRBV6-3 and TRBJ1-5; tentatively, D is TRBD1 (5 bases). The CDR3 covers 14 residues. Trimming removed 4 bases from V and 2 bases from J, with 9 bases in between. Germline CDR1 is MNHEY and CDR2 is SVGEGT.

The chain employs TRBV28 and TRBJ1-2; 12 bases match TRBD1. In germline, CDR1 is MDHEN, CDR2 SYDVKM. V lost 5 bases and J lost 7; bases outside the gene matches: 14. This CDR3 spans 17 amino acids. The CDR3 spells CASSILSGDRGHSGYTF. Here the CDR3 DNA reads TGTGCCAGCAGTATCCTCTCTGGGGACAGGGGGCATTCTGGCTACACCTTC.

This sequence joins TRBV18 and TRBJ1-5; maybe TRBD1 (6 bases). The CDR3 is 16 residues long. Germline V gene sequence: CDR1 KGHSH, CDR2 LQKENI. V gave up 5 bases and J gave up 4 bases, with 18 bases separating them. CDR3 DNA sequence: TGTGCCAGCTCAACCCTACGGACAGAATTGAATCAGCCCCAGCATTTT. It codes for CASSTLRTELNQPQHF.

Only one count was recorded for this clone. This chain joins TRBV5-1 and TRBJ2-7, with D possibly being TRBD1 (6 bases). Trimming took off 0 bases at V and 3 bases at J, with 10 bases between the two ends. Germline-derived CDR1 and CDR2 are SGHRS and YFSETQ. This CDR3 has 14 amino acids. The chain's CDR3 is CASSLGTDLYEQYF. CDR3 bases: TGCGCCAGCAGCTTGGGGACAGATCTCTACGAGCAGTACTTC.

CDR3 bases: TGTGCCAGTAGTCCGCTCTTTGGGGCCCAGGACACTGAAGCTTTCTTT. Protein sequence: CASSPLFGAQDTEAFF. The chain links TRBV19 to TRBJ1-1, with a weak D call TRBD1 (5 bases). The CDR3 loop spans 16 amino acids. The V gene's germline CDR1 is LNHDA and CDR2 SQIVND (reference sequence). V was clipped by 5 bases and J by 3 bases, with 19 bases between them.

The chain uses TRBV5-1 and TRBJ2-7; 12 bases match TRBD1. The CDR3 is made up of 16 amino acids. Germline trimming cut 4 bases from V and 4 bases from J; bases unmatched to any gene: 9. Germline values: CDR1 SGHRS, CDR2 YFSETQ. Here the CDR3 reads CASSRGQGARAYEQYF. The CDR3 DNA reads TGCGCCAGCAGCCGGGGACAGGGGGCGCGAGCGTACGAGCAGTACTTC.

The chain combines TRBV7-3 with TRBJ2-3; 8 nucleotides match TRBD2. In germline, CDR1 is SGHTA, CDR2 FQGTGA. This CDR3 contains 15 residues. The V segment lost 5 bases and the J segment 1 base; nucleotides outside the gene matches: 5. CDR3 DNA: TGTGCCAGCAGCCGAAGCGGGGGTCGCACAGATACGCAGTATTTT. This translates into CASSRSGGRTDTQYF.

The chain is built from TRBV4-3 and TRBJ2-2; D unresolved. The CDR3 extends over 16 amino acids. The germline CDR1 and CDR2 sequences are LGHNA and YSLEER. V was shortened by 6 bases and J by 4 bases, with 18 bases between the two germline ends. Here the CDR3 reads CASSLELSRGTGELFF. Written as DNA, the CDR3 is TGCGCCAGCAGTCTAGAACTCAGTCGTGGCACCGGGGAGCTGTTTTTT.

The gene calls are TRBV7-2 and TRBJ2-3; TRBD1 might be the D (6 bases). The CDR3 has 16 amino acids. V lost 7 bases and J lost 2, with 19 bases in between. CDR1 is SGHTA, CDR2 FQGNSA, per germline. Here the CDR3 DNA reads TGTGCCAGCACCTTGGGGATGAGGGGGAACACAGATACGCAGTATTTT. Protein product: CASTLGMRGNTDTQYF. Full variable domain (rest looked up from reference TRBV7-2 and TRBJ2-3): GAGVSQSPSNKVTEKGKDVELRCDPISGHTALYWYRQSLGQGLEFLIYFQGNSAPDKSGLPSDRFSAERTGGSVSTLTIQRTQQEDSAVYLCASTLGMRGNTDTQYFGPGTRLTVL.

The gene calls are TRBV12-3 or TRBV12-4 and TRBJ2-5; D is unresolved. The CDR3 contains 11 residues. Between the trimmed V and J ends, which lost 6 bases and 4 bases, there was a span of 6 bases. The chain's CDR3 is CASSPGETQYF. DNA of the CDR3: TGTGCCAGCAGCCCGGGAGAGACCCAGTACTTC.

This clone was observed at least ten times. This chain links TRBV2 with TRBJ2-3, with 7 bases aligning to TRBD2. The CDR3 covers 14 residues. CDR1 and CDR2 from the germline V gene are SNHLY and FYNNEI. The ends lost 7 bases at V and 4 bases at J; junction bases unmatched: 8. The CDR3 region is CASITMGGADTQYF. In DNA, the CDR3 is TGTGCCAGCATCACGATGGGGGGGGCAGATACGCAGTATTTT.

The rearrangement uses TRBV6-5 and TRBJ1-2, with a possible D match to TRBD1 (5 bases). The CDR3 is 15 residues long. V lost 5 bases to trimming and J lost 0 bases, with 13 bases between them. Germline V lookup: CDR1 MNHEY, CDR2 SVGAGI. CDR3 loop: CASSMGGIPNYGYTF. For the CDR3, the DNA is TGTGCCAGCAGTATGGGGGGGATACCTAACTATGGCTACACCTTC.

The chain uses TRBV30 and TRBJ1-1; D is uncertain. Germline values: CDR1 GTSNPN, CDR2 SVGIG (reference sequence). This CDR3 comprises 13 residues. Trimming stripped 8 bases from V and 1 base from J, with 14 bases between. This chain's CDR3 is CAISGRWNTEAFF. The DNA of the CDR3 is TGTGCCATCTCGGGGAGGTGGAACACTGAAGCTTTCTTT.

The CDR3 protein is CASGTGLSGNTIYF. As DNA, the CDR3 is TGTGCCAGTGGTACAGGCCTCTCTGGAAACACCATATATTTT. The chain is built from TRBV19 and TRBJ1-3; tentative D call: TRBD1 (5 bases). CDR1 is LNHDA and CDR2 is SQIVND in the germline V gene (reference sequence). V lost 8 bases to trimming and J lost 0 bases, with 11 bases between them. The CDR3 is 14 residues long.

Notes on this clone: Within the sample, other DNA sequences also encode this same CDR3. The V call is TRBV24-1, the J call TRBJ2-1; D may be TRBD2 (5 bases). Trimming removed 4 bases at V and 2 bases at J, with 8 bases between. This CDR3 is built from 14 residues. Germline V gene lookup returns CDR1 KGHDR and CDR2 SFDVKD. Written as DNA, the CDR3 is TGTGCCACCAGTGACCCCGGGACCTACAATGAGCAGTTCTTC. As protein: CATSDPGTYNEQFF.

This clone is a singleton in its sample. This chain joins TRBV30 and TRBJ1-6; tentatively, D is TRBD1 (5 bases). Looked up from germline, CDR1 is GTSNPN and CDR2 is SVGIG (reference sequence). Trimming cost V 4 bases and J 5 bases, with 18 bases left between them. The CDR3 is 16 residues long. Here the CDR3 DNA reads TGTGCCTGGATGGTGAGGATTAGGACAAATAATTCACCCCTCCACTTT. Its protein product is CAWMVRIRTNNSPLHF.

V is TRBV7-9 and J is TRBJ1-6, with D unclear. There are 13 residues in the CDR3. Trimming removed 4 bases from V and 7 bases from J, with 8 bases in between. The germline V gene has CDR1 SEHNR and CDR2 FQNEAQ (reference sequence). The CDR3 is CASSSELNSPLHF. As DNA, the CDR3 is TGTGCCAGCAGCTCAGAATTAAATTCACCCCTCCACTTT. Supplemented by reference TRBV7-9 and TRBJ1-6, the full variable domain reads DTGVSQNPRHKITKRGQNVTFRCDPISEHNRLYWYRQTLGQGPEFLTYFQNEAQLEKSRLLSDRFSAERPKGSFSTLEIQRTEQGDSAMYLCASSSELNSPLHFGNGTRLTVT.

CDR3 region: CSASRGEISGNTIYF. The DNA for the CDR3 is TGCAGTGCTAGTCGAGGAGAAATCTCTGGAAACACCATATATTTT. The V gene is TRBV20-1, the J gene TRBJ1-3; D uncertain. This CDR3 has 15 amino acids. The V end was cut by 3 bases, the J end by 0 bases, with 12 bases between. In germline, CDR1 is DFQATT, CDR2 SNEGSKA (reference sequence).

The gene calls are TRBV6-2 or TRBV6-3 and TRBJ2-5; 12 bases align to TRBD2. CDR3 length: 14 amino acids. Germline assignment: CDR1 MNHEY and CDR2 SVGEGT. V lost 6 bases and J lost 5; bases outside the gene matches: 4. This CDR3 reads CASSPGLAGETQYF. The CDR3 nucleotides read TGTGCCAGCAGCCCCGGACTAGCGGGGGAGACCCAGTACTTC.

In DNA form, the CDR3 reads TGTGCCAGTAGTACAGGACAGGGAGCCCCAGATACGCAGTATTTT. Translation gives CASSTGQGAPDTQYF. The V call is TRBV19, the J call TRBJ2-3; 8 bases fit TRBD1. V shed 4 bases and J 4 bases; nucleotides not matched to a gene: 7. The CDR3 has 15 residues. In germline, CDR1 is LNHDA, CDR2 SQIVND (reference sequence).